In this sample, the clone carrying this T cell receptor (beta chain) turned up once. Its antigen is not known. This specimen comes from a study of shared clonotypes between healthy human individuals. Study-wide results and limits: Even with large depth, rarefaction showed that sorted-subset sequencing was incomplete. Several donors held around 5% of naive CD4 clonotypes in common. Only a few donors were included, so the genetic and exposure-history diversity represented was limited.

CDR3 size: 16 residues. V lost 1 base and J lost 0, with 10 bases in between. CDR1 and CDR2 (germline): SGHTA, FQGNSA. Original data processing: Junction-only immunoSEQ data arrived without quality scores, meaning filtering differed. The method was immunoSEQ multiplex PCR; TCRdb's version includes in-frame clones alone and lacks a portion of them. The D gene and trimming were derived from the DNA, and the V and J assignments and clone size from that table. The data show approximately 2.5 million clones, over 85% seen once. Sample: naive CD4+ T cells sorted from blood. Subset specified: CD45RA+ positively selected. This rearrangement joins TRBV7-2 to TRBJ1-5; D perhaps matches TRBD1 (5 bases). The receptor was isolated from a young man in good health. The CDR3 DNA reads as TGTGCCAGCAGCTTAGTTGCGGGGGTTAGCAATCAGCCCCAGCATTTT. Its protein product is CASSLVAGVSNQPQHF.